Shown below are 14 T cell receptor beta chains from a single sample sequenced in a study of T-cell memory formation after mild COVID-19. MiXCR, applied by TCRdb to the 5' RACE reads, yields one record per CDR3 protein. The table has fewer than 150,000 distinct CDR3 sequences, about 18% seen once. The material sequenced was PBMCs or a T cell subset sorted from them (not recorded which). The receptors were gathered from a man between 18 and 29 years old who had mild COVID-19 (a few samples of this study predate the infection). Cell type and time point are not known.

V is TRBV4-2 and J is TRBJ2-5, with a weak D call TRBD1 (6 bases). The V end lost 3 bases, the J end lost 2 bases, and 10 bases lay between the germline ends. CDR1 is LGHNA and CDR2 is YNFKEQ in the germline V gene. There are 14 residues in the CDR3. For the CDR3, the DNA is TGTGCCAGCAGCCAGCCGACAGGACAAGAGACCCAGTACTTC. Translation gives CASSQPTGQETQYF.

This clonotype was detected ten times or more. This chain joins TRBV7-6 and TRBJ2-5; D is perhaps TRBD1 or TRBD2 (5 bases each). Germline CDR1 reads SGHVS; CDR2 reads FNYEAQ. The CDR3 sequence is 17 residues long. Trimming cost V 0 bases and J 2 bases, with 16 bases left between them. The CDR3 protein is CASSLALRGRRQETQYF. CDR3 DNA sequence: TGTGCCAGCAGCTTAGCGCTGAGGGGCCGGCGGCAAGAGACCCAGTACTTC. Complete variable domain (other parts from reference TRBV7-6 and TRBJ2-5): GAGVSQSPRYKVTKRGQDVALRCDPISGHVSLYWYRQALGQGPEFLTYFNYEAQQDKSGLPNDRFSAERPEGSISTLTIQRTEQRDSAMYRCASSLALRGRRQETQYFGPGTRLLVL.

This clonotype was observed a few times. The V call is TRBV18, the J call TRBJ1-1; 7 bases are shared with TRBD1. The CDR3 length is 14 residues. V lost 3 bases, J lost 3 bases, and 4 bases stayed unmatched. From germline, CDR1 is KGHSH and CDR2 LQKENI. Here the CDR3 DNA reads TGTGCCAGCTCACCGACTGACAGGGACACTGAAGCTTTCTTT. Its translation is CASSPTDRDTEAFF. Full variable domain (rest looked up from reference TRBV18 and TRBJ1-1): NAGVMQNPRHLVRRRGQEARLRCSPMKGHSHVYWYRQLPEEGLKFMVYLQKENIIDESGMPKERFSAEFPKEGPSILRIQQVVRGDSAAYFCASSPTDRDTEAFFGQGTRLTVV.

This clonotype has at least ten counts. The chain couples TRBV6-5 to TRBJ1-1, with TRBD1 identical over 11 bases. Germline V gene lookup returns CDR1 MNHEY and CDR2 SVGAGI. V was clipped by 2 bases and J by 4 bases; unmatched bases: 3. CDR3 size: 15 residues. CDR3 in DNA: TGTGCCAGCAGTTACCGGACAGGGGGCGGCACTGAAGCTTTCTTT. It specifies CASSYRTGGGTEAFF.

The V gene is TRBV3-1, the J gene TRBJ2-3; 7 nucleotides line up with TRBD1. In germline, CDR1 is LGHDT, CDR2 YNNKEL (reference sequence). The CDR3 spans 17 residues. V was clipped by 1 base and J by 2 bases; unmatched bases: 9. CDR3 DNA sequence: TGTGCCAGCAGCCAAGCCGGGACAGCCTACTCCACAGATACGCAGTATTTT. This codes for CASSQAGTAYSTDTQYF.

In its sample, this clonotype was seen a few times. The chain carries TRBV27 and TRBJ2-7; no clear D. V shed 5 bases and J shed 0 bases, with 11 bases lying between them. Germline CDR1 MNHEY, CDR2 SMNVEV (reference sequence). The CDR3 sequence is 14 residues long. DNA of the CDR3: TGTGCCAGCAGTCCAGCGCCCAGCTCCTACGAGCAGTACGTC. This codes for CASSPAPSSYEQYV.

Worth noting for this clonotype: Relative to the germline gene, one junction end is altered; a read error may explain this. V and J are TRBV7-9 and TRBJ2-1, with a weak D call TRBD2 (6 bases). The germline gives CDR1 SEHNR, CDR2 FQNEAQ (reference sequence). This CDR3 spans 11 amino acids. The CDR3 region is CGGSSYNEQFF. The CDR3 region has the DNA TGCGGAGGGAGCTCCTACAATGAGCAGTTCTTC.

This rearrangement joins TRBV11-2 to TRBJ2-7, with D hard to call. This CDR3 comprises 13 residues. Germline V CDR1 and CDR2: SGHAT, FQNNGV. V was clipped by 2 bases and J by 9 bases, with 14 bases between them. This CDR3 is CASSLSTGEGQYV. Written as DNA, the CDR3 is TGTGCCAGCAGCTTATCCACTGGAGAAGGGCAGTACGTC.

The rearrangement links TRBV4-2 to TRBJ1-4; 7 bases are a match to TRBD1. With V trimmed by 0 bases and J by 7 bases, 8 bases remained unmatched. From germline, CDR1 is LGHNA and CDR2 YNFKEQ. The CDR3 is 16 residues long. CDR3 residues: CASSQDTVHRGEKLFF. CDR3 DNA sequence: TGTGCCAGCAGCCAAGATACGGTCCACAGGGGTGAAAAACTGTTTTTT.

This clonotype was detected a few times. The genes are TRBV7-2 and TRBJ2-5; possible D gene TRBD1, 5 bases. V lost 3 bases to trimming and J lost 4 bases, with 9 bases between them. Germline V gene data show CDR1 as SGHTA and CDR2 as FQGNSA. The CDR3 contains 13 residues. CDR3 DNA sequence: TGTGCCAGCAGCTTTTCCAGGGCAGAGACCCAGTACTTC. This encodes CASSFSRAETQYF.

This clonotype was picked up many times. In DNA, the CDR3 is TGTGCCAGCAGTTTGGCGAATGCGCAGTATTTT. Its protein product is CASSLANAQYF. The rearrangement joins TRBV12-3 or TRBV12-4 to TRBJ2-3; D gene ambiguous. The CDR3 has 11 residues. The germline V and J ends were trimmed by 3 bases and 10 bases, with 8 bases remaining between them.

This clonotype was found many times. The chain couples TRBV4-3 to TRBJ2-4; 10 bases align to TRBD1. Trimming removed 9 bases from V and 1 base from J; junction bases left unmatched: 12. The CDR3 covers 17 residues. Germline V gene lookup returns CDR1 LGHNA and CDR2 YSLEER. The CDR3 spells CASSPGQGTGAKNIQYF. The CDR3 nucleotides are TGCGCCAGTTCGCCGGGACAGGGGACGGGGGCCAAAAACATTCAGTACTTC.

This clonotype has just a few counts. This rearrangement joins TRBV20-1 to TRBJ2-3; TRBD2 is a possible D gene (5 bases). Germline CDR1 reads DFQATT; CDR2 reads SNEGSKA (reference sequence). The length of the CDR3 is 14 residues. V lost 6 bases, J lost 0 bases, and 13 bases lay in between. CDR3 in amino acids: CSAKRTPSTDTQYF. CDR3 sequence (DNA): TGCAGTGCCAAACGGACTCCTAGCACAGATACGCAGTATTTT.

This clonotype was counted at least ten times. The chain carries TRBV5-6 and TRBJ2-7; D is ambiguous. Trimming cost V 4 bases and J 2 bases, with 7 bases left between them. The germline V gene has CDR1 SGHDT and CDR2 YYEEEE. The CDR3 is 12 amino acids. The CDR3 nucleotides read TGTGCCAGCAGCACGGGCCCCTACGAGCAGTACTTC. Translation gives CASSTGPYEQYF.